A single sample is the source of the 2 T cell receptor beta chains below, sequenced in a study of tumor and adjacent non-tumor tissue in lung cancer. The template was RNA from unsorted bulk tissue. TCRbeta libraries were built with three rounds of nested PCR, modified from ARM-PCR. TCRdb passed the multiplex PCR reads through MiXCR, listing each CDR3 protein once. The sample records approximately 79,000 distinct CDR3 sequences, 72% being singletons. Sequenced: lung tumor tissue. These receptor sequences come from a woman aged 40 to 55 with non-small cell lung cancer.

The chain combines TRBV11-1 with TRBJ2-7, with 8 bases that match TRBD1. The V and J ends lost 7 bases and 2 bases, in that order; junction bases with no gene match: 10. The CDR3 has 15 amino acids. Looked up from germline, CDR1 is SGHAT and CDR2 is FQDESV (reference sequence). Written as DNA, the CDR3 is TGTGCCAGCAACCTAATCCGGACAGGGCCCTACGAGCAGTACTTC. Its translation is CASNLIRTGPYEQYF.

As to this clonotype: Germline is not matched at one junction end, which may reflect a read error. V gene TRBV20-1 combines with J gene TRBJ2-1; 9 positions match TRBD2. Germline CDR1 and CDR2: DFQATT and SNEGSKA (reference sequence). The CDR3 runs 16 residues. CDR3 sequence (DNA): TGCAGTGCTAACAATTTGAGCGGGGGGAACTACAATGAGCATTTCTTC. Amino acid sequence: CSANNLSGGNYNEHFF.